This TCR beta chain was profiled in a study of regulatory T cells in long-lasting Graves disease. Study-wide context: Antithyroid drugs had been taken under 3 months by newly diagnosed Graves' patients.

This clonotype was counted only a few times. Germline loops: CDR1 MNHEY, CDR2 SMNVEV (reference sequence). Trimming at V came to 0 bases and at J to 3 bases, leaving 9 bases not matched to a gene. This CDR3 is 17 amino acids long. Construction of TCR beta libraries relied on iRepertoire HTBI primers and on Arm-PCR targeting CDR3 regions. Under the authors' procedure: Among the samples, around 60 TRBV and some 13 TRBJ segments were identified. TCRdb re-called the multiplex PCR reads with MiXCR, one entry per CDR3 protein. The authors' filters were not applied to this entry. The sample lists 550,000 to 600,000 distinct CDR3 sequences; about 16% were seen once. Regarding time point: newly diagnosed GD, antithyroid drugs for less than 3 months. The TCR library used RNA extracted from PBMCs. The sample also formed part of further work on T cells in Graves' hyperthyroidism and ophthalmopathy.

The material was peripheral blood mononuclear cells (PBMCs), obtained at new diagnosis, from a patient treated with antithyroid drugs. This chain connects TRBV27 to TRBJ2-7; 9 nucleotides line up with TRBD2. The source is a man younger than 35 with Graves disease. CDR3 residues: CASSLSTSGLGVYEQYF. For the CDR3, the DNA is TGTGCCAGCAGTTTATCAACTAGCGGGTTGGGGGTCTACGAGCAGTACTTC.